What follows are 21 T cell receptor beta chains derived from one specimen sequenced in a study of T-cell reconstitution after alpha-beta-depleted transplantation in children. As it was prepared, the TCRbeta library received unique molecular identifiers. From the PCR reads, TCRdb called clonotypes with MiXCR, one entry per CDR3 protein. The sample lists about 400,000 distinct CDR3 sequences, 20% occurring once. This specimen consisted of PBMCs from the stem cell graft donor, obtained from the stem cell graft. The receptors originated from a human donor who donated a stem cell graft to a child with acute myeloid leukemia.

The table lists this clonotype with many counts. The chain employs TRBV27 and TRBJ2-7; 8 bases are shared with TRBD2. This CDR3 is built from 16 residues. After removal of 6 bases from V and 2 bases from J, the junction contained 12 bases not matched to a gene. Germline CDR1 MNHEY, CDR2 SMNVEV (reference sequence). CDR3 loop: CASSQGLADVPYEQYF. In nucleotides, the CDR3 is TGTGCCAGCAGCCAAGGACTAGCAGACGTTCCCTACGAGCAGTACTTC.

The CDR3 DNA sequence: TGTGCCAGCAGCTTAGAACCCCGTGGCGGGAGTGTTGCAGATACGCAGTATTTT. Encoded protein: CASSLEPRGGSVADTQYF. V gene TRBV11-2 combines with J gene TRBJ2-3; 7 positions match TRBD2. The CDR3 consists of 18 residues. Per germline, CDR1 SGHAT and CDR2 FQNNGV. V was pared by 0 bases and J by 4 bases, with 13 bases of the junction left unmatched. The entire variable domain, with the rest obtained from reference TRBV11-2 and TRBJ2-3, is as follows: EAGVAQSPRYKIIEKRQSVAFWCNPISGHATLYWYQQILGQGPKLLIQFQNNGVVDDSQLPKDRFSAERLKGVDSTLKIQPAKLEDSAVYLCASSLEPRGGSVADTQYFGPGTRLTVL.

In this sample, this clonotype turned up a few times. The genes are TRBV11-1 and TRBJ1-6; D gene ambiguous. CDR1 is SGHAT, CDR2 FQDESV, per germline (reference sequence). This CDR3 comprises 14 residues. Trimming took off 3 bases at V and 3 bases at J, with 6 bases between the two ends. The CDR3 loop reads CASSLDGYNSPLHF. CDR3 DNA sequence: TGTGCCAGCAGCTTGGACGGCTATAATTCACCCCTCCACTTT.

This rearrangement joins TRBV3-1 to TRBJ2-1; 15 bases map to TRBD2. The CDR3 runs 17 residues. The germline V gene has CDR1 LGHDT and CDR2 YNNKEL (reference sequence). With V trimmed by 1 base and J by 8 bases, 6 bases remained unmatched. The CDR3 sequence: CASSQGTSGRAADEQFF. In nucleotides, the CDR3 is TGTGCCAGCAGCCAAGGGACTAGCGGGAGGGCCGCGGATGAGCAGTTCTTC.

This clonotype occurred a few times. The J gene is TRBJ2-1, the V gene TRBV20-1; D is unresolved. CDR1 is DFQATT, CDR2 SNEGSKA, per germline (reference sequence). The CDR3 length is 15 residues. V shed 3 bases and J shed 0 bases, with 12 bases lying between them. In nucleotides, the CDR3 is TGCAGTGCTAGTGGCAAGCAGCCCTCCTACAATGAGCAGTTCTTC. Its protein is CSASGKQPSYNEQFF.

This rearrangement joins TRBV28 to TRBJ2-1, with 10 bases identical to TRBD2. Per germline, CDR1 MDHEN and CDR2 SYDVKM. Losses at the gene ends were 5 bases for V and 6 bases for J; bases not matched to a gene: 7. The CDR3 consists of 15 residues. DNA for the CDR3: TGTGCCAGCAGTCCCCTAGCGGGAGAGGTCAATGAGCAGTTCTTC. Amino acid sequence: CASSPLAGEVNEQFF. The full variable domain, in which reference TRBV28 and TRBJ2-1 provide the parts outside the CDR3, is DVKVTQSSRYLVKRTGEKVFLECVQDMDHENMFWYRQDPGLGLRLIYFSYDVKMKEKGDIPEGYSVSREKKERFSLILESASTNQTSMYLCASSPLAGEVNEQFFGPGTRLTVL.

The chain links TRBV6-5 to TRBJ2-5; the D is unclear. Trimming pared 0 bases from V and 1 base from J, leaving 12 bases between. Germline V gene lookup returns CDR1 MNHEY and CDR2 SVGAGI. The CDR3 is 16 residues long. This CDR3 is CASSYSRQWGQETQYF. Here the CDR3 DNA reads TGTGCCAGCAGTTACTCGCGCCAGTGGGGCCAAGAGACCCAGTACTTC.

This clonotype appeared a few times. The chain couples TRBV29-1 to TRBJ2-5; TRBD2 might be the D (6 bases). This CDR3 is built from 14 residues. Trimming stripped 1 base from V and 0 bases from J, with 9 bases between. The germline V gene encodes CDR1 SQVTM and CDR2 ANQGSEA. CDR3 coding DNA: TGCAGCGTTGAAGTTGGGAGGTACCAAGAGACCCAGTACTTC. Amino acids: CSVEVGRYQETQYF.

This clonotype has only one observation. Likely a read error: the CDR3 ends without its conserved phenylalanine or tryptophan. J is TRBJ2-1 and V is TRBV20-1; D not certain. V lost 0 bases and J 8 bases, leaving 11 bases between the germline ends. This CDR3 is 13 amino acids long. Germline V CDR1 and CDR2: DFQATT, SNEGSKA (reference sequence). The CDR3 protein is CSARDRLSHEQFY. The DNA of the CDR3 is TGCAGTGCTAGAGATAGGCTATCCCATGAGCAGTTCTAC.

This clonotype was observed many times. This chain joins TRBV5-1 and TRBJ2-3, with 8 bases identical to TRBD1. Unmatched junction bases numbered 2, after V lost 2 bases and J lost 0 bases. CDR3 length: 15 amino acids. Germline CDR1 SGHRS, CDR2 YFSETQ. The CDR3 nucleotides are TGCGCCAGCAGCTTCGGACAGGGAAGCACAGATACGCAGTATTTT. Translation gives CASSFGQGSTDTQYF.

This clonotype was seen a few times. The CDR3 DNA reads TGTGCCAGCATCCGGCCCGGGTCACGGGCCAAAAACATTCAGTACTTC. This gives the protein CASIRPGSRAKNIQYF. The chain couples TRBV6-1 to TRBJ2-4; no firm D call. Germline CDR1 and CDR2: MNHNS and SASEGT. The CDR3 contains 16 residues. V lost 7 bases and J lost 1, with 17 bases in between.

The V and J genes are TRBV20-1 and TRBJ2-7; perhaps TRBD1 as D (5 bases). Looked up from germline, CDR1 is DFQATT and CDR2 is SNEGSKA (reference sequence). V was clipped by 6 bases and J by 1 base, with 16 bases between them. The CDR3 covers 14 residues. CDR3 sequence reads: CSADKGGISYEQYF. CDR3 in DNA: TGCAGTGCGGACAAGGGTGGAATTTCCTACGAGCAGTACTTC.

The chain recombines TRBV6-5 with TRBJ2-1; no reliable D call. V dropped 0 bases and J dropped 0 bases, with 9 bases sitting between them. The CDR3 length is 16 residues. Germline values: CDR1 MNHEY, CDR2 SVGAGI. The CDR3 here is CASSYSGANSYNEQFF. Here the CDR3 DNA reads TGTGCCAGCAGTTACTCCGGAGCGAACTCCTACAATGAGCAGTTCTTC.

This clonotype has at least ten counts. This CDR3 is CSAGQLINEQFF. CDR3 DNA sequence: TGCAGCGCTGGACAGTTGATCAATGAGCAGTTCTTC. The chain combines TRBV29-1 with TRBJ2-1, with D maybe TRBD1 (6 bases). Germline lookup yields CDR1 SQVTM and CDR2 ANQGSEA. CDR3 size: 12 residues. Trimming cost V 7 bases and J 6 bases, with 13 bases left between them.

V gene TRBV12-3 or TRBV12-4 combines with J gene TRBJ2-1; 7 bases are shared with TRBD2. This CDR3 contains 13 residues. Losses at the gene ends were 7 bases for V and 9 bases for J; bases not matched to a gene: 9. The CDR3 DNA sequence: TGTGCCAGCAATCAACAGCGGGATTTTGAGCAGTTCTTC. Protein: CASNQQRDFEQFF.

The CDR3 DNA follows: TGTGCCAGCAGCTCCCCACTAGCGGGCCCGGGGCTGAGCACAGATACGCAGTATTTT. Protein product: CASSSPLAGPGLSTDTQYF. The gene calls are TRBV11-2 and TRBJ2-3, with 9 bases that match TRBD2. Germline loops: CDR1 SGHAT, CDR2 FQNNGV. The ends lost 4 bases at V and 0 bases at J; junction bases unmatched: 14. This CDR3 contains 19 residues.

The chain uses TRBV19 and TRBJ1-2; D unclear. Germline V gene data show CDR1 as LNHDA and CDR2 as SQIVND (reference sequence). CDR3 length: 12 amino acids. V dropped 2 bases and J dropped 6 bases, with 7 bases sitting between them. As DNA, the CDR3 is TGTGCCAGTAGTATAACCCGAAATGGCTACACCTTC. This codes for CASSITRNGYTF.

This clonotype was recorded a few times. The rearrangement uses TRBV5-1 and TRBJ2-5; D perhaps matches TRBD1 (7 bases). The CDR3 spans 17 residues. Trimming stripped 3 bases from V and 2 bases from J, with 20 bases between. Germline CDR1 SGHRS, CDR2 YFSETQ. The CDR3 loop reads CASSSRRPGGKQETQYF. The CDR3 DNA follows: TGCGCCAGCAGCTCCCGGAGGCCAGGGGGGAAACAAGAGACCCAGTACTTC.

The chain links TRBV4-3 to TRBJ2-7; D is ambiguous. CDR1 is LGHNA and CDR2 is YSLEER in the germline V gene. Trimming pared 0 bases from V and 3 bases from J, leaving 12 bases between. The CDR3 loop spans 15 amino acids. In nucleotides, the CDR3 is TGCGCCAGCAGCCAAGACGTGACACGTAACTACGAGCAGTACTTC. Its protein product is CASSQDVTRNYEQYF.

This clonotype occurred a few times. The DNA of the CDR3 is TGCAGCGTTGGGGGACTAGCGGAAAGCACAGATACGCAGTATTTT. Its translation is CSVGGLAESTDTQYF. The chain is built from TRBV29-1 and TRBJ2-3, with 11 nucleotides matching TRBD2. The junction had 3 bases not matched to a gene; V was cut back by 4 bases and J by 0 bases. Germline CDR1 is SQVTM and CDR2 is ANQGSEA. There are 15 residues in the CDR3.

The rearrangement uses TRBV25-1 and TRBJ1-4, with a possible D match to TRBD1 (5 bases). This CDR3 is built from 16 residues. V shed 0 bases and J shed 1 base, with 9 bases lying between them. Germline CDR1 is MGHDK and CDR2 is SYGVNS. For the CDR3, the DNA is TGTGCCAGCAGTGAATATTTTGGGGGAACTAATGAAAAACTGTTTTTT. Its protein product is CASSEYFGGTNEKLFF.